The clone carrying this T cell receptor beta chain showed up just a few times. TCRdb independently ran MiXCR on the 5' RACE reads; one entry per CDR3 protein. The sample shows more than 45,000 distinct CDR3 sequences, 28% of them seen only once. Trimming shortened V by 0 bases and J by 3 bases, and 8 bases separated the two germline ends. Germline CDR1 reads DFQATT; CDR2 reads SNEGSKA (reference sequence). This CDR3 is built from 13 residues. The clonotype was recovered from a female donor with breast cancer. V and J are TRBV20-1 and TRBJ2-5; D is unclear. What was sequenced was tumor-infiltrating memory CD4+ T cells sorted from the breast tumor. Subset specified: memory CD4+ T cells, CD4+CD45RO+CD25-. The CDR3 sequence is CSARDPQKETQYF. CDR3 nucleotides: TGCAGTGCTAGAGATCCCCAGAAAGAGACCCAGTACTTC.